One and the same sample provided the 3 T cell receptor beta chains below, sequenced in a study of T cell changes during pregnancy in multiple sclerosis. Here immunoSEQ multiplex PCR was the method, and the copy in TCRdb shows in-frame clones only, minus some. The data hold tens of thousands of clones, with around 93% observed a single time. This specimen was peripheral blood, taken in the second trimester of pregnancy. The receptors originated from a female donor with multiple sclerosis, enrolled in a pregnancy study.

The CDR3 region has the DNA TGTGCCAGCAGAATGGGGACAGGGGGTTCCTACGAGCAGTACTTC. Translation gives CASRMGTGGSYEQYF. This chain connects TRBV2 to TRBJ2-7; TRBD1 aligns across 11 bases. In germline, CDR1 is SNHLY, CDR2 FYNNEI. CDR3 length: 15 residues. The junction had 5 bases not matched to a gene; V was cut back by 6 bases and J by 1 base.

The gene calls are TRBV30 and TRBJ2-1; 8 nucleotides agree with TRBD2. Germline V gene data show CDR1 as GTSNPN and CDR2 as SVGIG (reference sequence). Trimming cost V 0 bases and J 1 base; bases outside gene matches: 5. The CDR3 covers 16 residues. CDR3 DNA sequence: TGTGCCTGGAGTGTAAAAGCGGGAGTATCCTACAATGAGCAGTTCTTC. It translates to CAWSVKAGVSYNEQFF.

This chain's CDR3 is CASSARDRGRDYGYTF. The CDR3 DNA sequence: TGTGCCAGCAGCGCCCGGGACAGGGGGCGGGACTATGGCTACACCTTC. The rearrangement links TRBV21-1 to TRBJ1-2; the DNA was not compared with TRBD1, the D call given in the table. TRBV21-1 is labeled a pseudogene. The CDR3 consists of 16 residues.